This T cell receptor beta chain was captured by sequencing in a study of cytomegalovirus exposure and HLA in healthy donors (dated by TCRdb to about 2017). About the investigation overall: In an earlier analysis of some 550 of the donors, approximately 260 Gb of sequence data and 90 million to 120 million unique TCR beta sequences from 180 million or so T cells were reported. Besides the first cohort of around 670 subjects, a separate validation cohort made up of 120 different subjects was used. Typing coverage varied by locus: roughly 629-640 donors for A, B, C, DRB1 and DQB1; 500 to 550 for DQA1; more than 600 for DPA1; 450 to 480 for DPB1. HLA typing covered class I and class II loci at four-digit resolution. Because of strong linkage in the cohort, a few DR-DQ haplotypes were treated as single units for association and clustering. A later analysis re-analyzed previously published TCR beta repertoires from 666 donors and added high-resolution HLA genotyping to study TCR occurrence patterns. Across around 400 genotyped donors of the cohort, an average of about 240,000 unique TCR beta nucleotide sequences per donor were sequenced, and 15% to 20% of those sequences were non-productive. Every repertoire in the discovery cohort had been generated on one and the same sequencing platform. An earlier analysis of 587 of the donors used high-throughput TCR beta sequencing to judge whether each TCR beta V gene segment behaved as functional or pseudogenic. Donor age, sex, ethnicity and CMV serostatus were collected together with the repertoire data. About 310 gigabases of sequencing data and approximately 85 million unique TCR sequences were included in an early release covering about 700 HLA-typed donors. Rather than using new phenotypic data, the later analysis identified candidate immune exposures from TCR beta sequences and from how often those sequences occurred across donors. The study was designed to test whether signatures of past pathogen exposure could be identified by cataloging public T cell receptors. Genome-wide SNP genotypes for about 60% of the 666 donors were used in a later genetic analysis, which treated that subset as a discovery cohort. Using immunosequencing, the study profiled T cell repertoires from 550 to 750 subjects and related those repertoires to cytomegalovirus serostatus. The genetic ancestry cluster associated with self-reported Caucasian donors included roughly four fifths of the roughly 390 genotyped donors. High-throughput TCR immunosequencing, statistical association of individual TCRs with disease status, and machine learning were combined to predict cytomegalovirus infection status.

Library method: the immunoSEQ multiplex PCR assay. For the multiplex PCR, a mixture combining 60 forward primers for TCR Vbeta segments and 13 reverse primers for TCR Jbeta segments was used. Amplification of the CDR3 region of rearranged TCR beta genes was performed with a multiplex PCR assay on genomic DNA. Amplified TCR beta libraries were sequenced as 87-base-pair reads on the Illumina HiSeq System. In the paper's pipeline: A later analysis counted tens of millions of unique TCR beta chains across the 666 repertoires, and roughly 9.9 million of these chains were shared by at least two donors. A nearest-neighbor algorithm error-corrected the raw reads and collapsed the reads into unique sequences, merging closely related sequences to remove PCR and sequencing errors. V, D and J gene segments were assigned by aligning CDR3 sequences to IMGT reference sequences. For a sequence to be retained, a match of at least six nucleotides to both a V gene segment and a J gene segment was required. Rearrangements were called productive when the CDR3 lacked stop codons and stayed in frame with V and J; all others were non-productive. CDR3 was defined by IMGT convention, running from the second conserved V-encoded cysteine to the conserved J-encoded phenylalanine. Sequences without an unambiguous match to a single V gene segment were excluded from the earlier analysis of about 600 of the donors. An earlier analysis of 587 of the donors called V segments functional above 56.7% productive rearrangements and segregating when the between-donor standard deviation exceeded 5%. To diagnose cytomegalovirus status from the catalog of TCR beta chain sequences, a statistical classification framework was built. A later analysis assigned V and J genes by comparing TCR nucleotide sequences with IMGT/GENE-DB human TR gene sequences. Using the TCRdist pipeline, a later analysis assigned CDR3 sequences along with most-parsimonious VDJ recombination scenarios. In a later analysis, every TCR beta chain was defined by the combination of its CDR3 amino acid sequence and its V-gene family, and reads without a unique V-gene family were dropped. As a way to deal with suspected cross-contamination and a sequencing artifact, a later analysis dropped 640 or so nucleotide sequences that were highly shared and had low generation probability. A later analysis calculated a clonal expansion index for each public chain from normalized within-repertoire ranks of inferred template counts. Generation probabilities in a later analysis came from a VDJ recombination model fitted to out-of-frame rearrangements, and those results were checked against IGoR. In a later analysis, TCR-TCR, TCR-HLA and TCR-CMV co-occurrence was scored with hypergeometric tests, and a repertoire-size bias correction was applied to TCR pairs. A later analysis estimated false discovery rates by permuting HLA or CMV assignments 20 times. In a later analysis, co-occurring TCRs were grouped using DBSCAN, with TCRdist sequence similarity added in when clustering inside HLA-allele-positive subsets. Co-occurrence clustering excluded repertoires with fewer than 30,000 or more than 120,000 public chains, plus five with anomalous nucleotide sharing. Imported from immuneACCESS, the table was reduced by TCRdb to in-frame sequences with V and J called. These copies leave out some clones; in studies compared against another copy, an unresolved V gene accounts for under half, and the cause of the remainder is not known. The V and J calls and clone size come from that table; D and trimming were worked out from the DNA. Across this sample there are roughly 100,000 clones, with around three quarters seen only once. Roughly 6% of the sample comes from the top ten.

On this clone: No antigen is known for it. Base-call qualities are not available, and no considerably larger clone is one nucleotide away.

What the work shows at the level of the full study, not this receptor alone: Broadly in line with IMGT annotations, most TCR beta V segments showed up in productive rearrangements about 87% or about 30% of the time in an earlier analysis of 450 to 600 of the donors. The study gave a list of 150 to 200 TCR beta chains associated with cytomegalovirus. Correlated functional status among segregating V segments might reflect linkage disequilibrium, but an unknown experimental factor could not be ruled out. It was suggested by the authors that the approach could potentially be generalized to other disease states and immunological phenotypes. Only TCR beta chains were sequenced in this cohort, and the absence of alpha or paired-chain data limited detectable features. Most TCR sequences were observed very rarely across donors, whereas some public TCRs were present in many individuals. According to a later analysis, TCR association rates differed among HLA loci, with DRB1 alleles showing the most associated TCRs and HLA-C alleles showing the fewest. A further reported finding was that TCR beta sequences accurately predicted the HLA-A and HLA-B alleles for most subjects in the first cohort. In a later analysis, 16,951 TCR beta sequences were associated with specific HLA alleles at a false discovery rate of 0.05. A group of highly shared sequence variants was considered likely to be a technical artifact of the sequencing pipeline. In a later analysis, HLA-associated TCR beta chains showed more clonal expansion and lower generation probabilities than non-associated chains that were equally common. A later analysis found that most CMV-associated TCR beta chains appeared HLA-restricted, with HLA associations seemingly driven largely by CMV exposure. Strong co-occurrence of HLA alleles, especially DR and DQ, made assigning TCR associations to individual alleles difficult. The presence/absence analyses assumed that sequencing depth was roughly uniform across donors, and that assumption may not be true. Several of the top co-occurrence clusters appeared to be linked to parvovirus B19, influenza, CMV and Epstein-Barr virus, according to a later analysis. The classifier was reported to diagnose cytomegalovirus status with high specificity and sensitivity in both the original cohort and the validation cohort. V-gene and J-gene trimming of TCR beta chains was associated with a missense DCLRE1C variant in a later genetic analysis, and the association was replicated in an independent cohort. Immune exposure information for the cohort was limited to CMV serostatus. The earlier analysis of nearly 600 of the donors excluded over 15 rarely observed V segments, including chromosome 9 orphons, because counts were too low. In vitro tests confirmed that a few of the cytomegalovirus-associated TCR beta chains recognize cytomegalovirus antigens. A later genetic analysis reported fewer N-insertions in productive TCRs among donors in an Asian-associated ancestry cluster than the roughly 700-donor mean. HLA typing was unavailable for some donors at each locus, so association tests used only the typed subset.

The cohort comprised fewer than 700 healthy bone marrow donors. At the time of sampling, all cohort members were nominally healthy, though unrecorded immune exposures were likely present. The donor was CMV seropositive and belonged to the group of more than 250 seropositive cohort members. A peripheral blood sample was collected from each donor, and TCR beta sequencing was performed on peripheral blood mononuclear cells. The Qiagen DNeasy Blood Extraction Kit was used to extract genomic DNA from the blood cell samples. The sequencing sample was made of PBMCs. This TCR was sampled from a woman aged 45 to 65 in good health and CMV-seropositive.

The CDR3 in this case is CASSTQTLRGTEAFF. The DNA reads TGTGCCAGCAGTACCCAAACTCTACGGGGCACTGAAGCTTTCTTT. The V and J genes are TRBV6-5 and TRBJ1-1, with no confident D gene call. At the junction V is shortened by 5 bases and J by 4 bases, with 17 bases in between. CDR1 and CDR2, per the germline V gene, are MNHEY and SVGAGI. The CDR3 sequence holds 15 residues, the cysteine and phenylalanine included. Of all the DNA, just the CDR3 is kept, 45 bases in frame from base 1.